This T cell receptor beta chain was sequenced during a study of T cell clones after liver transplantation. The ends lost 4 bases at V and 8 bases at J; junction bases unmatched: 9. Germline assignment: CDR1 SGHTA and CDR2 FQGNSA. The CDR3 has 14 amino acids. The data were produced by immunoSEQ multiplex PCR, yet TCRdb's version contains in-frame clones alone and is incomplete. This table has roughly 100,000 clones, about 80% appearing once. The chain uses TRBV7-2 and TRBJ1-2; 8 nucleotides line up with TRBD1. The starting material was CD4+ T cells from blood, obtained approximately 45 months after liver transplant. The origin of this receptor is a human patient who received a liver transplant. Some T cells may have originated in the graft donor. CDR3 loop: CASSSPQGARGYTF. The CDR3 DNA follows: TGTGCCAGCAGCTCGCCCCAGGGGGCGAGGGGCTACACCTTC.